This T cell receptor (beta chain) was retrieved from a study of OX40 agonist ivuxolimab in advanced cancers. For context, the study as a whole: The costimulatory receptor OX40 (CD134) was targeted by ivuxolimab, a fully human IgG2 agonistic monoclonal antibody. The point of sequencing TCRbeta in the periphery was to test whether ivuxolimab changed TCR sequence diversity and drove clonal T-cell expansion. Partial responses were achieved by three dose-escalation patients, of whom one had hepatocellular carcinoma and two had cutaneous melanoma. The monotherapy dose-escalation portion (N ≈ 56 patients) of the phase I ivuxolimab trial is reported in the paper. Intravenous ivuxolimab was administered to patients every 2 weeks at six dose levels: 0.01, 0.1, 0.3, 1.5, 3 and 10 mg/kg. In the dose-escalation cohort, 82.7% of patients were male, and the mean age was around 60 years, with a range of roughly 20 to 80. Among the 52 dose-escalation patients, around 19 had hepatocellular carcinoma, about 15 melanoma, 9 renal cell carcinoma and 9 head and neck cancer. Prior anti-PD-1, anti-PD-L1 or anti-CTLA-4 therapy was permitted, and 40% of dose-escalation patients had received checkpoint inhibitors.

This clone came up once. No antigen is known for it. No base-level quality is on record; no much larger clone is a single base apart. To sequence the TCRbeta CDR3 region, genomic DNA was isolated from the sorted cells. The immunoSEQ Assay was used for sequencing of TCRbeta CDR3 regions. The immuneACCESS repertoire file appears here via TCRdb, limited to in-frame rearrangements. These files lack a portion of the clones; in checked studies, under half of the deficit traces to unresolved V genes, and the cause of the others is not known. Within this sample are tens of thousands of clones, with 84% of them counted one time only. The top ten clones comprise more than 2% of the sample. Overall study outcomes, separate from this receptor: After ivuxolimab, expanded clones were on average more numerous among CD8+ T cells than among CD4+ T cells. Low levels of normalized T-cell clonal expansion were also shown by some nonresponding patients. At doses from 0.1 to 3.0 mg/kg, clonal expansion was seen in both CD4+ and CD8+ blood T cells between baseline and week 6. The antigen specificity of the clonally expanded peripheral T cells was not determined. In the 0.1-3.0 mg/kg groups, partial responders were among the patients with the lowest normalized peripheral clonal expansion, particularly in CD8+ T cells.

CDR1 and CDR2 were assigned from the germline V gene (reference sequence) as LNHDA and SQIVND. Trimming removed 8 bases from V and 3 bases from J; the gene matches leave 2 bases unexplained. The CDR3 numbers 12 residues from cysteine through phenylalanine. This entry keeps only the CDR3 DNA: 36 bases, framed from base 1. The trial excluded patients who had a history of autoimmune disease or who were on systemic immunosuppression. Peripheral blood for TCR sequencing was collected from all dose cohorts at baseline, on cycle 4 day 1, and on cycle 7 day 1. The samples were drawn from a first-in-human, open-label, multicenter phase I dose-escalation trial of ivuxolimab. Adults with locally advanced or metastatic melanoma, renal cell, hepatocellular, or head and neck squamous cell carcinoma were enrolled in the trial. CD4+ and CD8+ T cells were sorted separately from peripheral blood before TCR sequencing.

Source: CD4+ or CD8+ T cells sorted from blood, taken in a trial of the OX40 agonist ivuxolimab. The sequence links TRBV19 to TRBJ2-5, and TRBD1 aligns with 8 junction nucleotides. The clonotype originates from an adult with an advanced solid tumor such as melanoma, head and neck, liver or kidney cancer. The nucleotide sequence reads TGTGCCAGTGGACAGGGTAAAGAGACCCAGTACTTC. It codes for CASGQGKETQYF.